These T cell receptor beta chains were read from a single sample in a study of tissue T cells after allogeneic stem cell transplantation. Only in-frame clones appear in the TCRdb table, and some are missing; sequencing was by immunoSEQ multiplex PCR. The data show fewer than 30,000 clones, with 65% to 90% seen just once and approximately 3.5% held by the top ten. The sequenced sample was blood, obtained before transplantation. Every receptor here comes from a woman aged 18 to 49 who later had graft-versus-host disease after an allogeneic stem cell transplant. Each CDR3 is given with its conserved first and last residue. The D gene is left open where the match is weak. The size of a clone is reported for some rows only, either as once, few or many, or as a class for expanded clones.

clone_size	v_call	d_call	j_call	cdr3_aa	cdr3_nt
.	TRBV27	.	TRBJ1-1	CASVGAEAFF	TGTGCCAGCGTGGGGGCGGAAGCTTTCTTT
.	TRBV13	TRBD1	TRBJ1-2	CASSLRGWSSRDRGVEYGYTF	TGTGCCAGCAGCTTAAGAGGTTGGTCGTCCCGGGACAGGGGAGTGGAGTATGGCTACACCTTC
once	TRBV5-1	.	TRBJ1-2	CASSDGQANYGYTF	TGCGCCAGCAGCGACGGGCAAGCTAACTATGGCTACACCTTC
.	TRBV7-2	.	TRBJ1-5	CASSSQGSRGNQPQHF	TGTGCCAGCAGCTCCCAGGGGTCTAGGGGTAATCAGCCCCAGCATTTT
once	TRBV27	.	TRBJ1-2	CASSLSRTAYGYTF	TGTGCCAGCAGTTTGTCGCGGACAGCCTATGGCTACACCTTC
.	TRBV27	.	TRBJ1-1	CASSLPPGGRASEAFF	TGTGCCAGCAGTTTACCCCCCGGGGGGCGGGCGAGTGAAGCTTTCTTT
.	TRBV5-1	TRBD1	TRBJ2-7	CASSHRTGGVNYEQYF	TGCGCCAGCAGCCACCGGACAGGGGGCGTTAACTACGAGCAGTACTTC
.	TRBV4-2	TRBD1	TRBJ2-2	CASSQEGDRAAGELFF	TGTGCCAGCAGCCAAGAAGGGGACAGGGCAGCCGGGGAGCTGTTTTTT
.	TRBV6-5	.	TRBJ1-2	CASRMVQGPYGYTF	TGTGCCAGCAGAATGGTTCAGGGTCCCTATGGCTACACCTTC
.	TRBV5-6	TRBD2	TRBJ2-3	CASSWGQGRLAGAGDTQYF	TGTGCCAGCAGCTGGGGACAGGGGCGACTAGCGGGAGCGGGAGATACGCAGTATTTT
once	TRBV30	.	TRBJ1-1	CAWSTRTASILNTEAFF	TGTGCCTGGAGTACTCGGACAGCATCAATTCTGAACACTGAAGCTTTCTTT
.	TRBV5-4	TRBD2	TRBJ2-3	CASSSLAGGPGDTQYF	TGTGCCAGCAGCTCCCTAGCGGGAGGGCCTGGAGATACGCAGTATTTT
.	TRBV4-2	.	TRBJ1-2	CASSQTGTSSYGYTF	TGTGCCAGCAGCCAAACGGGGACCTCTAGCTATGGCTACACCTTC
.	TRBV6-6	.	TRBJ2-7	CASSPQSGYEQYF	TGTGCCAGCAGTCCCCAATCGGGCTACGAGCAGTACTTC
.	TRBV27	.	TRBJ2-7	CASSLTSTGLGYEQYF	TGTGCCAGCAGTCTCACGTCGACCGGGTTGGGGTACGAGCAGTACTTC
.	TRBV5-5	.	TRBJ1-5	CASSRTGGNQPQHF	TGTGCCAGCAGCCGGACTGGGGGAAATCAGCCCCAGCATTTT
.	TRBV6-2/TRBV6-3	.	TRBJ1-5	CASSYLGQPNQPQHF	TGTGCCAGCAGTTACTTAGGACAGCCAAATCAGCCCCAGCATTTT
.	TRBV7-4	TRBD1	TRBJ1-5	CASTLPSFPPSRDRVVPWPQHF	TGTGCCAGCACCTTACCCTCCTTCCCCCCTAGTAGGGACAGGGTGGTTCCATGGCCCCAGCATTTT
.	TRBV5-1	.	TRBJ1-1	CASSLALAPNTEAFF	TGCGCCAGCAGCTTGGCCTTAGCCCCCAACACTGAAGCTTTCTTT
.	TRBV7-9	.	TRBJ2-7	CASSFAGSSYEQYF	TGTGCCAGCAGCTTTGCGGGGAGCTCCTACGAGCAGTACTTC
.	TRBV7-9	TRBD2	TRBJ2-1	CASSPRALAAETYNEQFF	TGTGCCAGCAGCCCAAGAGCACTAGCGGCCGAAACCTACAATGAGCAGTTCTTC
.	TRBV18	TRBD1	TRBJ1-6	CASSADRGGEDSPLHF	TGTGCCAGCTCAGCCGACAGGGGTGGGGAGGATTCACCCCTCCACTTT
.	TRBV12-5	.	TRBJ1-1	CASGLVLGPTGTEAFF	TGTGCTAGTGGTTTGGTACTCGGGCCCACGGGCACTGAAGCTTTCTTT
.	TRBV6-5	.	TRBJ2-3	CASTGTSTDTQYF	TGTGCCAGCACCGGTACTTCCACAGATACGCAGTATTTT
.	TRBV30	TRBD1	TRBJ1-2	CAWSVGDSLNYGYTF	TGTGCCTGGAGTGTAGGGGACAGTTTGAACTATGGCTACACCTTC
.	TRBV6-4	TRBD2	TRBJ2-3	CASSDGGADTQYF	TGTGCCAGCAGTGACGGGGGGGCAGATACGCAGTATTTT
few	TRBV2	TRBD2	TRBJ2-7	CASRSTSGGYEQYF	TGTGCCAGCAGATCGACTAGCGGGGGGTACGAGCAGTACTTC
.	TRBV29-1	TRBD1	TRBJ2-5	CSVAGTGTQETQYF	TGCAGCGTGGCCGGGACAGGGACTCAAGAGACCCAGTACTTC
.	TRBV29-1	TRBD1	TRBJ2-1	CSASGQGRNEQFF	TGCAGCGCCTCGGGACAGGGAAGGAATGAGCAGTTCTTC
.	TRBV27	TRBD1	TRBJ2-7	CASRFGTDIQQYF	TGTGCCAGCAGATTCGGGACAGATATACAGCAGTACTTC
.	TRBV12-3/TRBV12-4	.	TRBJ2-7	CASSSAEYEQYF	TGTGCCAGCAGTTCGGCCGAGTACGAGCAGTACTTC
.	TRBV5-4	.	TRBJ2-5	CASSLEPGETQYF	TGTGCCAGCAGCTTGGAACCAGGGGAGACCCAGTACTTC
.	TRBV6-4	TRBD2	TRBJ2-3	CASSRSGGAADTQYF	TGTGCCAGCAGCCGTAGCGGGGGGGCGGCAGATACGCAGTATTTT
.	TRBV6-5	.	TRBJ2-7	CASSYFLGEGAYEQYF	TGTGCCAGCAGTTACTTTTTGGGGGAAGGGGCCTACGAGCAGTACTTC
.	TRBV29-1	.	TRBJ2-2	CSARGRQSDTGELFF	TGCAGCGCCAGAGGACGGCAAAGCGACACCGGGGAGCTGTTTTTT
.	TRBV19	.	TRBJ2-5	CASHPGLAHPYQETQYF	TGTGCCAGTCATCCGGGCCTAGCGCACCCCTACCAAGAGACCCAGTACTTC
few	TRBV2	TRBD1	TRBJ1-5	CASSRDRGNQPQHF	TGTGCCAGCAGTAGGGACAGGGGAAATCAGCCCCAGCATTTT
.	TRBV7-2	.	TRBJ1-2	CASSLEPTYGYTF	TGTGCCAGCAGCTTAGAACCGACATATGGCTACACCTTC
.	TRBV5-5	TRBD1	TRBJ2-7	CASSLWDRDTEQYF	TGTGCCAGCAGCTTATGGGACAGGGACACCGAGCAGTACTTC
.	TRBV7-9	.	TRBJ2-5	CASSSRGPETQYF	TGTGCCAGCAGCTCCAGAGGCCCGGAGACCCAGTACTTC
.	TRBV5-4	TRBD2	TRBJ2-1	CASSVPASGDYNEQFF	TGTGCCAGCAGCGTCCCGGCTAGCGGGGACTACAATGAGCAGTTCTTC
.	TRBV9	.	TRBJ1-4	CASSVVGSPGEKLFF	TGTGCCAGCAGCGTAGTCGGATCGCCGGGGGAAAAACTGTTTTTT
.	TRBV5-1	.	TRBJ1-1	CASSLGVTEAFF	TGCGCCAGCAGCTTGGGGGTCACTGAAGCTTTCTTT
.	TRBV2	.	TRBJ1-5	CASSERVADQPQHF	TGTGCCAGCAGCGAGAGGGTGGCAGATCAGCCCCAGCATTTT
.	TRBV6-5	.	TRBJ2-5	CASSSQETQYF	TGTGCCAGCAGTTCGCAAGAGACCCAGTACTTC